These 10 T cell receptor beta chains originate from one sample sequenced in a study of brain T cells in children with intractable seizures. Libraries were prepared by immunoSEQ multiplex PCR; TCRdb keeps only in-frame clonotypes and omits some of them. The table shows tens of thousands of clones, with around 90% occurring only once. The sample was peripheral blood, taken at surgery. The receptors derive from a girl aged 2-15 years with Rasmussen encephalitis and intractable seizures.

J is TRBJ1-1 and V is TRBV28; D is ambiguous. This CDR3 is built from 14 residues. V was clipped by 2 bases and J by 5 bases, with 12 bases between them. Per the germline V gene, CDR1 is MDHEN and CDR2 is SYDVKM. The CDR3 loop reads CASSLGPRDTEAFF. In DNA, the CDR3 is TGTGCCAGCAGTTTAGGGCCGCGGGATACTGAAGCTTTCTTT.

As to this clone: Within the sample, other DNA sequences also encode this same CDR3. V and J are TRBV28 and TRBJ1-1; 7 bases map to TRBD1. With 5 bases clipped from V and 7 bases from J, the junction kept 7 bases outside the gene matches. This CDR3 contains 13 residues. Germline V CDR1 and CDR2: MDHEN, SYDVKM. The CDR3 DNA reads as TGTGCCAGCAGTCCGCGAGGACAGGTTGAAGCTTTCTTT. Translating gives CASSPRGQVEAFF. The entire variable domain, with the rest obtained from reference TRBV28 and TRBJ1-1, is as follows: DVKVTQSSRYLVKRTGEKVFLECVQDMDHENMFWYRQDPGLGLRLIYFSYDVKMKEKGDIPEGYSVSREKKERFSLILESASTNQTSMYLCASSPRGQVEAFFGQGTRLTVV.

This clone has just one count. The chain uses TRBV6-6 and TRBJ1-2; weak D call: TRBD1 (5 bases). Trimming stripped 2 bases from V and 8 bases from J, with 9 bases between. Germline CDR1 MNHNY, CDR2 SVGAGI (reference sequence). The length of the CDR3 is 12 residues. CDR3 in amino acids: CASSYGGLGYTF. The CDR3 region has the DNA TGTGCCAGCAGTTACGGGGGACTCGGCTACACCTTC.

The chain uses TRBV11-3 and TRBJ2-2, with 7 positions matching TRBD1. Looked up from germline, CDR1 is SGHNT and CDR2 is YENEEA. V was clipped by 2 bases and J by 2 bases; unmatched bases: 2. CDR3 length: 15 residues. Written as DNA, the CDR3 is TGTGCCAGCAGCTTAAGACAGGGTAACACCGGGGAGCTGTTTTTT. It encodes CASSLRQGNTGELFF.

The CDR3 DNA is TGTGCCAGCCTACGGCAGTTAGGTCAGCCCCAGCATTTT. It is translated as CASLRQLGQPQHF. This chain uses TRBV6-5 with TRBJ1-5, with unresolved D. Germline-derived CDR1 and CDR2 are MNHEY and SVGAGI. V was clipped by 8 bases and J by 6 bases, with 14 bases between them. CDR3 length equals 13 residues.

The genes are TRBV28 and TRBJ2-4; D may be TRBD1 or TRBD2 (6 bases each). This CDR3 is built from 15 residues. Deletions cut 7 bases from V and 4 bases from J, with 17 bases between. From germline, CDR1 is MDHEN and CDR2 SYDVKM. CDR3 sequence (DNA): TGTGCCAGCACCCCGAAGGGGGGACTTAAAAACATTCAGTACTTC. This gives the protein CASTPKGGLKNIQYF.

The rearrangement joins TRBV13 to TRBJ2-2, with a possible D match to TRBD2 (6 bases). V was trimmed by 3 bases and J by 6 bases, leaving 14 bases between them. The CDR3 length is 15 residues. Germline assignment: CDR1 PRHDT and CDR2 FYEKMQ (reference sequence). CDR3 in amino acids: CASSLRDGGSGELFF. Written as DNA, the CDR3 is TGTGCCAGCAGCTTGCGGGACGGCGGGTCCGGGGAGCTGTTTTTT.

The CDR3 sequence: CASSDDRGIEQYF. CDR3 nucleotides: TGTGCCAGCAGTGACGACAGGGGAATTGAGCAGTACTTC. The chain uses TRBV2 and TRBJ2-7; TRBD1 matches at 8 bases. The germline gives CDR1 SNHLY, CDR2 FYNNEI. V trimming: 3 bases; J trimming: 7 bases; junction bases outside the gene matches: 5. The CDR3 totals 13 residues.

The chain has TRBV6-1 and TRBJ1-2, with D tentatively TRBD1 (5 bases). Germline V gene data show CDR1 as MNHNS and CDR2 as SASEGT. The CDR3 is 13 residues long. Trimming stripped 3 bases from V and 2 bases from J, with 7 bases between. The CDR3 sequence: CASSEGTNYGYTF. CDR3 nucleotide sequence: TGTGCCAGCAGTGAGGGGACGAACTATGGCTACACCTTC.

The V and J genes are TRBV5-6 and TRBJ2-5; the match to TRBD2 covers 12 bases. Trimming took 5 bases from V and 2 from J; bases not matched to a gene: 10. Germline V gene lookup returns CDR1 SGHDT and CDR2 YYEEEE. The CDR3 length is 17 residues. Written as DNA, the CDR3 is TGTGCCAGCAGACTAAGACTAGCGGGGGCCATACAAGAGACCCAGTACTTC. This sequence encodes CASRLRLAGAIQETQYF.